These 13 T cell receptor beta chains were all obtained from the same sample, sequenced in a study of shared clonotypes between healthy human individuals. Profiling relied on immunoSEQ multiplex PCR, and the TCRdb table lists in-frame clones only, not all of them. The profile shows about 870,000 clones, 92% of them singletons. CD45RO-negative, CCR7-selected cells formed the naive CD8 fraction, which excluded terminally differentiated effector memory CD45RA+ cells. Sequencing input: naive CD8+ T cells sorted from blood. The source of these receptors is a man younger than 45 in good health.

J is TRBJ2-1 and V is TRBV18; 13 bases fit TRBD2. V trimming: 3 bases; J trimming: 4 bases; junction bases outside the gene matches: 6. CDR1 is KGHSH and CDR2 is LQKENI in the germline V gene. CDR3 length: 17 residues. The DNA for the CDR3 is TGTGCCAGCTCACCCACTAGCGGGAGGGCCCCGTACAATGAGCAGTTCTTC. It is translated as CASSPTSGRAPYNEQFF.

The J gene is TRBJ2-7, the V gene TRBV5-6, with unresolved D. CDR3 length equals 13 residues. The germline V gene encodes CDR1 SGHDT and CDR2 YYEEEE. Trimming left V 3 bases short and J 5 bases short, with 12 bases between. CDR3 nucleotide sequence: TGTGCCAGCAGCTCTCCCATGGGTAACGAGCAGTACTTC. Translating it yields CASSSPMGNEQYF.

This sequence joins TRBV29-1 and TRBJ2-1; TRBD2 is a possible D gene (5 bases). Germline CDR1 is SQVTM and CDR2 is ANQGSEA. The V end lost 1 base, the J end lost 4 bases, and 20 bases lay between the germline ends. This CDR3 has 17 amino acids. CDR3 sequence reads: CSVEGFEADESYNEQFF. The CDR3 DNA reads TGCAGCGTTGAAGGGTTCGAAGCGGACGAGAGTTACAATGAGCAGTTCTTC.

CDR3 region: CASSEGQSYGRIDQPQHF. CDR3 coding DNA: TGCGCCAGCAGCGAAGGACAGTCCTACGGGAGGATCGATCAGCCCCAGCATTTT. This chain connects TRBV4-1 to TRBJ1-5; tentatively, D is TRBD1 (6 bases). With 5 bases removed from V and 5 bases from J, the gap between germline ends came to 25 bases. Germline V gene sequence: CDR1 MGHRA, CDR2 YSYEKL. This CDR3 is built from 18 residues.

Only one count was recorded for this clone. The J gene is TRBJ2-7, the V gene TRBV13; 10 bases agree with TRBD2. The V gene's germline CDR1 is PRHDT and CDR2 FYEKMQ (reference sequence). V was clipped by 5 bases and J by 0 bases; unmatched bases: 4. This CDR3 spans 15 amino acids. DNA for the CDR3: TGTGCCAGCAGCGACGCTAGCGGGAGCTCCTACGAGCAGTACTTC. Its protein product is CASSDASGSSYEQYF.

This clone was detected only a few times. The rearrangement links TRBV25-1 to TRBJ1-5; D unresolved. V gave up 1 base and J gave up 5 bases, with 12 bases separating them. Germline V gene sequence: CDR1 MGHDK, CDR2 SYGVNS. The CDR3 spans 15 residues. The CDR3 DNA reads as TGTGCCAGCAGTGAATCAGTAGGAGGGCATCAGCCCCAGCATTTT. It encodes CASSESVGGHQPQHF.

This sequence joins TRBV10-3 and TRBJ2-1; no clear D gene. Per germline, CDR1 ENHRY and CDR2 SYGVKD. V lost 4 bases to trimming and J lost 0 bases, with 7 bases between them. The CDR3 runs 14 residues. The CDR3 region has the DNA TGTGCCATCAGTGGGGTGAGCTCCTACAATGAGCAGTTCTTC. It codes for CAISGVSSYNEQFF.

The chain links TRBV27 to TRBJ2-6; no firm D call. The germline V gene encodes CDR1 MNHEY and CDR2 SMNVEV (reference sequence). The ends were cut back, 3 bases at V and 1 base at J, with 10 bases in the middle. This CDR3 has 16 amino acids. For the CDR3, the DNA is TGTGCCAGCAGTTTTATAGGGTCGTCTGGGGCCAACGTCCTGACTTTC. It encodes CASSFIGSSGANVLTF.

This clone was recorded once. This sequence joins TRBV11-3 and TRBJ1-5, with D perhaps matching TRBD1 (5 bases). In germline, CDR1 is SGHNT, CDR2 YENEEA. The CDR3 is 12 residues long. V dropped 4 bases and J dropped 7 bases, with 8 bases sitting between them. The DNA for the CDR3 is TGTGCCAGCAGCTCTGAGGGGCAGCCCCAGCATTTT. Translation gives CASSSEGQPQHF.

This clone turned up a few times. This sample includes further DNA sequences coding for the same CDR3. The chain employs TRBV7-9 and TRBJ2-1, with D possibly called TRBD1 or TRBD2 (6 bases each). CDR3 length: 15 residues. The germline V gene encodes CDR1 SEHNR and CDR2 FQNEAQ (reference sequence). Between the trimmed V and J ends, which lost 5 bases and 7 bases, there was a span of 18 bases. CDR3: CASSPRGGGTNEQFF. The CDR3 nucleotides are TGTGCCAGCAGCCCCCGAGGGGGAGGAACGAATGAGCAGTTCTTC.

This clone appeared once. The gene calls are TRBV27 and TRBJ1-2, with D maybe TRBD1 (5 bases). This CDR3 is built from 14 residues. Germline CDR1 and CDR2: MNHEY and SMNVEV (reference sequence). Trimming removed 1 base from V and 6 bases from J, with 12 bases in between. CDR3 residues: CASSLFAGYHGYTF. The CDR3 region has the DNA TGTGCCAGCAGTTTATTCGCAGGGTACCATGGCTACACCTTC.

The genes are TRBV10-3 and TRBJ2-2; D tentatively fits TRBD1 or TRBD2 (5 bases each). The CDR3 contains 14 residues. V lost 7 bases and J lost 5, with 14 bases in between. Per germline, CDR1 ENHRY and CDR2 SYGVKD. DNA for the CDR3: TGTGCCATCACCCCGGGACCCGAAACCGGGGAGCTGTTTTTT. Protein product: CAITPGPETGELFF.

This chain uses TRBV29-1 with TRBJ2-5; 13 bases are a match to TRBD2. Germline V CDR1 and CDR2: SQVTM, ANQGSEA. This CDR3 is 20 amino acids long. The V gene end was trimmed by 1 base and the J gene end by 0 bases; junction bases not matched to a gene: 14. CDR3 amino acids: CSVEVPLGLAGALYQETQYF. CDR3 DNA: TGCAGCGTTGAAGTCCCGCTCGGACTAGCGGGAGCCCTGTACCAAGAGACCCAGTACTTC.